Listed here is a single T cell receptor (beta chain). Its matching antigen is unknown. This CDR3 spans 20 amino acids. Using immunoSEQ multiplex PCR, the repertoire was profiled, and TCRdb retains in-frame clones only, with some absent. This sample yields roughly 120,000 clones, of which 80% to 90% are seen a single time; 3.9% belongs to the top ten. The entry originates in a study of T cell responses to AZD1222 COVID-19 vaccine. Whole-study results and caveats: Of the AZD1222 recipients, only five to seven were seropositive at baseline.

The starting material was peripheral blood, obtained on day 0 of MenACWY control vaccination. The V and J genes are TRBV21-1 and TRBJ1-5; the table's D call TRBD1 went unverified against the DNA. TRBV21-1 is shown as a pseudogene. This clonotype was sampled from an adult in good health. CDR3 amino acids: CASSKDISEQTTYSNQPQHF. DNA of the CDR3: TGTGCCAGCAGCAAAGACATTTCAGAACAGACCACCTATAGCAATCAGCCCCAGCATTTT.